This TCR beta chain was recovered during a study of blood T cell repertoires in COVID-19. Study details: The analysed material was cDNA or gDNA that came from T cells, B-cell-depleted T cells, or PBMCs.

This CDR3 is 12 amino acids long. Looked up from germline, CDR1 is SGHRS and CDR2 is YFSETQ. The V end lost 0 bases, the J end lost 7 bases, and 8 bases lay between the germline ends. Patients at the Seattle site were enrolled during active infection and followed longitudinally. Clones were sequenced by immunoSEQ multiplex PCR, and TCRdb holds only the in-frame ones, with some missing. The profile shows under 450,000 clones, approximately 89% of them singletons. This sequence was found in a woman aged 45-65 years with COVID-19, enrolled during active disease. This rearrangement joins TRBV5-1 to TRBJ2-7; D gene ambiguous. The sample was peripheral blood. This chain's CDR3 is CASSLVNEEQYF. CDR3 in DNA: TGCGCCAGCAGCTTGGTAAACGAGGAGCAGTACTTC.